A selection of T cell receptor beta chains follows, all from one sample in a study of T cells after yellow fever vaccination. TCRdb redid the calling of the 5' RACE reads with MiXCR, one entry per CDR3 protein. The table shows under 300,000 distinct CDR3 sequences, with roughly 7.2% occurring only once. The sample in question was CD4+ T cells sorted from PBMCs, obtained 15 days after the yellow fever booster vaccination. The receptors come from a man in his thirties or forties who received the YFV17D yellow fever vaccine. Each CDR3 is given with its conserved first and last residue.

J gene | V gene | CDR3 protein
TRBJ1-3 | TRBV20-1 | CSAAIYRGGNTIYF
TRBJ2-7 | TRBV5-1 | CASSSTGTSNFYEQYF
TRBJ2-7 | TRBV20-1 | CSSRSAGRGDEQYF
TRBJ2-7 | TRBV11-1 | CASSFRTSGIISSNEQYF
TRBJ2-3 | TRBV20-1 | CSARDPGGSDTQYF
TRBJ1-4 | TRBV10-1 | CASSGRELNEKLFF
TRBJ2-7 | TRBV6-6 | CASRGQSFYEQYF
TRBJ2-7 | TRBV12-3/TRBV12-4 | CASSWDPKFSYEQYF
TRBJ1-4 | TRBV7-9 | CASSYTGGVWSNEKLFF
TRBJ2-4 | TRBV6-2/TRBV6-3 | CASSFSQDRDISLAKNIQYF
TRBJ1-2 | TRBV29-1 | CSGGTGAHYGYTF
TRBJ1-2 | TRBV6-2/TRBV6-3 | CASRLPTGLGYTF
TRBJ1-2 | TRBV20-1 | CSAPRGLDYGYTF
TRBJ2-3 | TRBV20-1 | CSARARLAHTDTQYF
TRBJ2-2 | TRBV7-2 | CASSLDVSTGELFF
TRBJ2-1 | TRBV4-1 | CASSQTNSGLTYNEQFF
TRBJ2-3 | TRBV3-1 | CASSLGGSDTQYF
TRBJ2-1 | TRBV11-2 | CASSSTGLGGIFGWQFF
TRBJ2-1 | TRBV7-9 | CASSWASGEQFF
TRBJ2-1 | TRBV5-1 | CASSLSGDYLNEQFF
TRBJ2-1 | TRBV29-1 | CSVVPQRNNEQFF
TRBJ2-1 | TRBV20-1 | CSASSGIGPYNEQFF
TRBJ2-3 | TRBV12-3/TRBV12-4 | CASSFTSSGRSKDTQYF
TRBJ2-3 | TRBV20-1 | CSAIGPDTQYF
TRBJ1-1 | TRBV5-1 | CASTQSGGATEAFF
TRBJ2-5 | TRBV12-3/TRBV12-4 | CASQTGTKETQYF
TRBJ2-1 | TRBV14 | CASSSLAVYNEQFF
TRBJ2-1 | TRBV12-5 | CASGSLSGTGSRDEQFF
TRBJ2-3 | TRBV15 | CATSRGSSGRDTQYF
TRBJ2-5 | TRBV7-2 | CASSLGGSGQGGTQYF
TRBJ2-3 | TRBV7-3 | CASSLAGLAGDTQYF
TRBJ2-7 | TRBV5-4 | CASSLNWNVYEQYF
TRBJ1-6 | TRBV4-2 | CASSQDLGQSSPLHF
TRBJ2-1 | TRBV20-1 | CSAIRQGNNEQFF
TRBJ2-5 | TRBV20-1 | CSARAARGGRARETQYF
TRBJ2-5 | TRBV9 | CASNAGEETQYF
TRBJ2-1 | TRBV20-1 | CSARLAGPSSSYNEQFF
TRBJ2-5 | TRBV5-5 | CASSARPGTSGAAEYF
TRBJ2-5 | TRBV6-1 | CASSEGTSGMRETQYF
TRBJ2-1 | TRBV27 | CASRGLGGYEQFF
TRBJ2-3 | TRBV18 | CASSNPSTDTQYF
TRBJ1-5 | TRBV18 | CASSPGDGSQPQHF
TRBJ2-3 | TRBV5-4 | CASILARGVTDTQYF
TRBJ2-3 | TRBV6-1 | CASRLAGVGDTQYF
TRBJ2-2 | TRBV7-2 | CASSPRLGGSTGELFF
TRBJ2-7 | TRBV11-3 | CASSLSGTGAYEQYF
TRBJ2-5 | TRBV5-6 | CASGIYQETQYF
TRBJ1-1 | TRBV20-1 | CSAHQGNTEAFF
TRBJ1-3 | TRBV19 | CASRTGQSGNTIYF
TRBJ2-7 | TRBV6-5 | CASSYIGRASKYEQYF
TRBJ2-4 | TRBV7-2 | CASSLPTGAKNIQYF
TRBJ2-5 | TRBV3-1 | CASSQAGQGLETQYF
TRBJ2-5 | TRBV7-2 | CASLWTSGSETQYF
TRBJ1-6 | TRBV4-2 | CASSQDLGQGMSPLHF
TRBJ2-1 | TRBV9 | CASSGSGMSNEQFF
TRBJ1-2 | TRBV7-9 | CASSQGQASYYGYTF